This TCR beta chain is from a study of Graves' ophthalmopathy and Graves' hyperthyroidism. Trimming left V 6 bases short and J 0 bases short, with 9 bases between. Germline V gene lookup returns CDR1 DFQATT and CDR2 SNEGSKA (reference sequence). This CDR3 region has 12 residues. Whole-study results and caveats: Between ophthalmopathy and stable hyperthyroidism, a 13-signature model drew a separation with roughly 88% sensitivity and approximately 77% specificity.

Hyperthyroidism patients were newly diagnosed, ill under 2 months, and aged 18 to 65 years. It was on clinical symptoms, serum thyroxine, TRAb, thyroid ultrasound and orbital computed tomography that diagnosis relied. RNA transcripts served as template for amplifying TCR beta CDR3 sequences. First-round RT-PCR relied on HTBI primers, and a second-round multiplex PCR came next. TCRdb fed the multiplex PCR reads into MiXCR, producing one record per CDR3 protein. The table has about 400,000 distinct CDR3 sequences, over 20% seen once. At least ten counts were recorded for this clonotype. As yet, its antigen is unknown.

The specimen sequenced was peripheral blood. This TCR derives from a young woman with stable Graves' hyperthyroidism. The rearrangement links TRBV20-1 to TRBJ2-7; no reliable D call. DNA for the CDR3: TGCAGTGCCAGGACGGACTCCTACGAGCAGTACTTC. It codes for CSARTDSYEQYF.